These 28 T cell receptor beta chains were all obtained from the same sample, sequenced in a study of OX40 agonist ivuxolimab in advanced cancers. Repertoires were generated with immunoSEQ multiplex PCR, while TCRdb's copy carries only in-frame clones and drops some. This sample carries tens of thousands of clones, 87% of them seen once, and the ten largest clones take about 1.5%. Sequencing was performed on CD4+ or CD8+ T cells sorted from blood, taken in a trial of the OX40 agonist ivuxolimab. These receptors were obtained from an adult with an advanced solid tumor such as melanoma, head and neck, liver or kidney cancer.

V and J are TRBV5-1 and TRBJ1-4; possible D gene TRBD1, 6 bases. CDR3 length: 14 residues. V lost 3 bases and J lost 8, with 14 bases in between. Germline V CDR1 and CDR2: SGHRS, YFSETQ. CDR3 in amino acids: CASSSTHGGEKLFF. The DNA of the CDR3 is TGCGCCAGCAGCTCGACCCATGGGGGCGAAAAACTGTTTTTT.

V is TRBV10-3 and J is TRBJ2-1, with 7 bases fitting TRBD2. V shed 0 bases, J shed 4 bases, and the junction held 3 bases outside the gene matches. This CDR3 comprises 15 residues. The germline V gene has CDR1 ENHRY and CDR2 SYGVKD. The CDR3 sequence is CAISESGREYNEQFF. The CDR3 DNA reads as TGTGCCATCAGTGAGTCGGGGAGGGAATACAATGAGCAGTTCTTC.

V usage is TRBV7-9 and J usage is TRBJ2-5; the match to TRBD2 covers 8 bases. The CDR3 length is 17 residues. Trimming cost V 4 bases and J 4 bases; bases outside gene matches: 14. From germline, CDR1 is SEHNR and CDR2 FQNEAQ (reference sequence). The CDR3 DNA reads TGTGCCAGCAGCTCCCGGGGGGGCCTAGGTTGGGGAGAGACCCAGTACTTC. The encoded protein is CASSSRGGLGWGETQYF.

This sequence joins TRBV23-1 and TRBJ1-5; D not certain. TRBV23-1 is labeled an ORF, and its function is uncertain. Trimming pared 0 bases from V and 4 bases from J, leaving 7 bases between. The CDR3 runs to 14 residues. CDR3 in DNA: TGCGCCAGCAGTCAATCTTACTTGAATCAGCCCCAGCATTTT. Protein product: CASSQSYLNQPQHF.

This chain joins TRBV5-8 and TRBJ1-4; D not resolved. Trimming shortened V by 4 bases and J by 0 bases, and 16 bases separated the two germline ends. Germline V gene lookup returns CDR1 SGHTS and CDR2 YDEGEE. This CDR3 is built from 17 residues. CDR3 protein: CASSPTQVLATNEKLFF. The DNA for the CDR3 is TGTGCCAGCAGCCCGACGCAGGTTTTAGCAACTAATGAAAAACTGTTTTTT.

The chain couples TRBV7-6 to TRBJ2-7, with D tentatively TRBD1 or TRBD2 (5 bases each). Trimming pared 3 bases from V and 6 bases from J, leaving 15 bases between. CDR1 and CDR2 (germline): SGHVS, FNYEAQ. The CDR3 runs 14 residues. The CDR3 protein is CASSFSGTSGEQYF. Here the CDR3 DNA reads TGTGCCAGCAGCTTTTCCGGGACGTCGGGCGAGCAGTACTTC.

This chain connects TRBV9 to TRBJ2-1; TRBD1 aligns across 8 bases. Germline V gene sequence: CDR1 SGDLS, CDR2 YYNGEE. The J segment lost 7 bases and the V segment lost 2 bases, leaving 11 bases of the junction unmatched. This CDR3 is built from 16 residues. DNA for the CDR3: TGTGCCAGCAGCGTTCGACAGGGGCCTCCTGGAAATGAGCAGTTCTTC. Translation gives CASSVRQGPPGNEQFF.

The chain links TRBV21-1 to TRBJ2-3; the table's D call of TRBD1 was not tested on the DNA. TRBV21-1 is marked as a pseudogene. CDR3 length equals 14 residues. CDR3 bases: TGTGCCAGCAGCAAATGGAAGGGGGCGGATACGCAGTATTTT. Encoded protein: CASSKWKGADTQYF.

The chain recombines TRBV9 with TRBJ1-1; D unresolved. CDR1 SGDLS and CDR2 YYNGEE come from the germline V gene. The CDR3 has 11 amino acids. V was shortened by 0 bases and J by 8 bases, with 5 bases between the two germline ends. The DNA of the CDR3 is TGTGCCAGCAGCGTAGTCGAAGAAGCTTTCTTT. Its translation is CASSVVEEAFF.

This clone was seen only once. This CDR3 is CASSLPAKGSYEQYF. CDR3 bases: TGTGCCAGCAGCTTACCCGCCAAGGGTTCCTACGAGCAGTACTTC. The chain uses TRBV11-2 and TRBJ2-5; D unresolved. The J call may be wrong; the DNA end is better matched by TRBJ2-7. This CDR3 has 15 residues. CDR1 is SGHAT and CDR2 is FQNNGV in the germline V gene.

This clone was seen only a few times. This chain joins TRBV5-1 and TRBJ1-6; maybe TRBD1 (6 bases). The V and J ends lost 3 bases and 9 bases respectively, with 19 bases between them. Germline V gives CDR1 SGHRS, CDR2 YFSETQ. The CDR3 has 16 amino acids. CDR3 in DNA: TGCGCCAGCAGCTCCACGTACGCAGGGGACGCTTCACCCCTCCACTTT. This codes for CASSSTYAGDASPLHF.

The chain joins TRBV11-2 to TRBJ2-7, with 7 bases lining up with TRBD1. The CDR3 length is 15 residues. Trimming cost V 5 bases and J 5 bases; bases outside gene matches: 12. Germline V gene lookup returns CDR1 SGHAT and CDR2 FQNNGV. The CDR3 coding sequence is TGTGCCAGCAGCCCTAGGGGGCGTAGAGGCGACGAGCAGTACTTC. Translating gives CASSPRGRRGDEQYF.

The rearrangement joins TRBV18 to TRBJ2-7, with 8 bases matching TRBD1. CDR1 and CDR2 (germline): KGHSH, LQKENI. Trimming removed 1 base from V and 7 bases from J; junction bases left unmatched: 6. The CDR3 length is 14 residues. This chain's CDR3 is CASSPLGQGKEQYF. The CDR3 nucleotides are TGTGCCAGCTCACCACTTGGACAGGGTAAGGAGCAGTACTTC.

The CDR3 is CASSQGTSGSAYEQFF. The CDR3 DNA is TGCGCCAGCAGCCAGGGGACTAGCGGGAGTGCTTATGAGCAGTTCTTC. V and J are TRBV4-3 and TRBJ2-1; 14 nucleotides agree with TRBD2. Trimming removed 3 bases from V and 8 bases from J; junction bases left unmatched: 6. Looked up from germline, CDR1 is LGHNA and CDR2 is YSLEER. This CDR3 is 16 amino acids long.

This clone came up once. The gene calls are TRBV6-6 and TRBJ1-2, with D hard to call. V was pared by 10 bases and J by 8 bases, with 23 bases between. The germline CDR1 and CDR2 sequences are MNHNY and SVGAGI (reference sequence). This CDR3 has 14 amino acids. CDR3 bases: TGTGCCACTTCCCCGGCCGAGATCTATCGGGGCTACACCTTC. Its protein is CATSPAEIYRGYTF.

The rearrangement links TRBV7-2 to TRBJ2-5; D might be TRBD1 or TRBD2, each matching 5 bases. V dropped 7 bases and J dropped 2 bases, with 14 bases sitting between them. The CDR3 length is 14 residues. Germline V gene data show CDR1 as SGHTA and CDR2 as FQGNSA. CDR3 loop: CASTSGTAQETQYF. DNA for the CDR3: TGTGCCAGCACCTCGGGGACGGCTCAAGAGACCCAGTACTTC.

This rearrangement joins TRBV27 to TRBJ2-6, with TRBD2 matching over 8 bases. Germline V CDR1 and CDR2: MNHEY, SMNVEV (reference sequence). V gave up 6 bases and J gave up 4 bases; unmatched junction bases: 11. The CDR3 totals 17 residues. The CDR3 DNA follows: TGTGCCAGCAGGCTTAGCGGGGTCTTATCGGGGGCCAACGTCCTGACTTTC. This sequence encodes CASRLSGVLSGANVLTF.

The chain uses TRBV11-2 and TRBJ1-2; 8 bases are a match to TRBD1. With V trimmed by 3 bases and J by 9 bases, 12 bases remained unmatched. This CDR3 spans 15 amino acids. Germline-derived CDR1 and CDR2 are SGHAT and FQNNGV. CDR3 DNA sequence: TGTGCCAGCAGCTTCCCCGGACAGGGAAGGAATCGCTACACCTTC. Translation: CASSFPGQGRNRYTF.

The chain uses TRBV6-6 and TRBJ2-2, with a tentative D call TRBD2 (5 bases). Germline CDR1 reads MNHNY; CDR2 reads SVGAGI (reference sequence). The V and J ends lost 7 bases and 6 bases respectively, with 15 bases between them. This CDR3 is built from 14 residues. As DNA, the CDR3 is TGTGCCAGCAACTTGCAGGCGGGCTCCGGGGAGCTGTTTTTT. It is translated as CASNLQAGSGELFF.

CDR3 sequence (DNA): TGTGCCAGCAGCTTATCGAGGCTAGCGGTCGGTGAGCAGTTCTTC. Amino acids: CASSLSRLAVGEQFF. The chain recombines TRBV11-2 with TRBJ2-1; 7 bases agree with TRBD2. The CDR3 extends over 15 amino acids. In germline, CDR1 is SGHAT, CDR2 FQNNGV. J lost 9 bases, V lost 2 bases, and 10 bases had no gene match. Full variable domain (missing parts from reference TRBV11-2 and TRBJ2-1): EAGVAQSPRYKIIEKRQSVAFWCNPISGHATLYWYQQILGQGPKLLIQFQNNGVVDDSQLPKDRFSAERLKGVDSTLKIQPAKLEDSAVYLCASSLSRLAVGEQFFGPGTRLTVL.

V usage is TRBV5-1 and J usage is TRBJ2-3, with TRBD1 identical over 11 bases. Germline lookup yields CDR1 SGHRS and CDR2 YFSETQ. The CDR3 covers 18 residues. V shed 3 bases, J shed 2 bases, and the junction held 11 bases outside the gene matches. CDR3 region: CASSWGLGTGGPTDTQYF. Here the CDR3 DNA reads TGCGCCAGCAGCTGGGGACTAGGGACAGGGGGGCCCACAGATACGCAGTATTTT.

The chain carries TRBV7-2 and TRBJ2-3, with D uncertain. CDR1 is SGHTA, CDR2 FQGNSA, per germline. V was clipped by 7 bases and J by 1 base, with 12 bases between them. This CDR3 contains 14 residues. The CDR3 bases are TGTGCCAGCACCGATCGACTGGGCACAGATACGCAGTATTTT. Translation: CASTDRLGTDTQYF.

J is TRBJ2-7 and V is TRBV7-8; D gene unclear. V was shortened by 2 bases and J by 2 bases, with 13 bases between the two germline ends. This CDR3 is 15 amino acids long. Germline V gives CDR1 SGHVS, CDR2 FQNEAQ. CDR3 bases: TGTGCCAGCAGCTTAAGAACGGGCGGCACCTACGAGCAGTACTTC. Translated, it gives CASSLRTGGTYEQYF.

CDR3 loop: CASSLEGLQYNEQFF. For the CDR3, the DNA is TGTGCCAGCAGCTTAGAGGGACTGCAATACAATGAGCAGTTCTTC. The gene calls are TRBV11-2 and TRBJ2-1; a possible D gene is TRBD2 (6 bases). Germline V gene sequence: CDR1 SGHAT, CDR2 FQNNGV. The CDR3 length is 15 residues. V was clipped by 0 bases and J by 4 bases, with 10 bases between them.

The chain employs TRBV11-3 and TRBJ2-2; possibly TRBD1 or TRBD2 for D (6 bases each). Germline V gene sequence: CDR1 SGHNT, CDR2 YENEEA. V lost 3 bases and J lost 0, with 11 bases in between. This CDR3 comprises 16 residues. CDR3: CASSLGGGSNTGELFF. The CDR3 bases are TGTGCCAGCAGCTTGGGGGGCGGATCGAACACCGGGGAGCTGTTTTTT.

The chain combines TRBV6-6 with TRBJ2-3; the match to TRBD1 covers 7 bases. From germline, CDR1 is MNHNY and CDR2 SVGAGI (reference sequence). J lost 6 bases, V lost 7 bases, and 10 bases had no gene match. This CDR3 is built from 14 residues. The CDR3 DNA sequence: TGTGCCAGCAAAGGGACAGAATTCGGGGATACGCAGTATTTT. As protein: CASKGTEFGDTQYF.

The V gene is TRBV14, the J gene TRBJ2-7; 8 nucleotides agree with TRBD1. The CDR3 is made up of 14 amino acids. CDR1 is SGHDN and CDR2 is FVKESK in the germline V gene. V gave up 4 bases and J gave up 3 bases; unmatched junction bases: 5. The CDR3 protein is CASSPGQGSYEQYF. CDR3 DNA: TGTGCCAGCAGCCCCGGACAGGGAAGCTACGAGCAGTACTTC.

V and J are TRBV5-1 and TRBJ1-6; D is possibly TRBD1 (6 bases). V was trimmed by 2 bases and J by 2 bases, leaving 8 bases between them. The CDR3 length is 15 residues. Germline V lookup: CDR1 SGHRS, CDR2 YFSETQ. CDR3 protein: CASSLGGPYNSPLHF. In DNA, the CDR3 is TGCGCCAGCAGCTTAGGGGGACCCTATAATTCACCCCTCCACTTT.